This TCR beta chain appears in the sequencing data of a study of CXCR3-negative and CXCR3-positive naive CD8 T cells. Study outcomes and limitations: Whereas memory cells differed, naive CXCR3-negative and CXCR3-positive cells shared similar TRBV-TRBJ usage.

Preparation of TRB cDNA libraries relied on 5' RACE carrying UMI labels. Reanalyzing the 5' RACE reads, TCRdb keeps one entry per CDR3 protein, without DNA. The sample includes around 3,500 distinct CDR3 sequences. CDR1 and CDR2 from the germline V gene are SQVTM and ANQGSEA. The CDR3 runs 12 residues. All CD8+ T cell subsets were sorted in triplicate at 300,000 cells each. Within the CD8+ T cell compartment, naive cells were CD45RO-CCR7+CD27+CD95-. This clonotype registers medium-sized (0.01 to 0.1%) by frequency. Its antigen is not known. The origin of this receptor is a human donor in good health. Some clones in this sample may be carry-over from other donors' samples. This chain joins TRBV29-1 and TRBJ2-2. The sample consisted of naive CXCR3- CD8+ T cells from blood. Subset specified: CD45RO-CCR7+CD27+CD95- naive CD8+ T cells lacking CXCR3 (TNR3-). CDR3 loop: CSVSEGSGELFF.